Each of the 8 T cell receptor beta chains below was sequenced from the same sample in a study of T cells in localized non-small cell lung cancer. The table came from immunoSEQ multiplex PCR; TCRdb's copy has only in-frame clones and leaves some out. This sample has tens of thousands of clones, with around three quarters found just once. Sequencing was performed on PBMCs, taken before any cancer treatment. Receptors originate from a woman aged 35 to 70 with stage II lung adenocarcinoma.

This rearrangement joins TRBV23-1 to TRBJ1-5, with D possibly TRBD1 on 5 matching bases. TRBV23-1 is an ORF, with its function uncertain. The CDR3 totals 14 residues. Trimming left V 3 bases short and J 5 bases short, with 11 bases between. The CDR3 coding sequence is TGCGCCAGCAGTCAGGGGGATTTTTATCAGCCCCAGCATTTT. Translated, it gives CASSQGDFYQPQHF.

A note on this clone: The junction shows a germline mismatch at one end, possibly a read error. The rearrangement joins TRBV13 to TRBJ2-7; TRBD1 matches 8 bases. Germline V gene data show CDR1 as PRHDT and CDR2 as FYEKMQ (reference sequence). The CDR3 length is 13 residues. CDR3 sequence (DNA): TGTGCCGGCAGCTTTGGACAGGGCTACGAGCAGTACTTC. Translation gives CAGSFGQGYEQYF.

This clone was found once. V gene TRBV6-1 combines with J gene TRBJ1-5; TRBD1 might be the D (5 bases). This CDR3 spans 15 amino acids. Germline values: CDR1 MNHNS, CDR2 SASEGT. Trimming took 3 bases from V and 6 from J, leaving 15 bases between them. The CDR3 nucleotides read TGTGCCAGCAGTGAGGGCGGGCAGGGAGGTCAGCCCCAGCATTTT. Protein: CASSEGGQGGQPQHF.

The chain carries TRBV6-6 and TRBJ2-7; maybe TRBD2 (5 bases). Germline V gene sequence: CDR1 MNHNY, CDR2 SVGAGI (reference sequence). V gave up 0 bases and J gave up 5 bases, with 8 bases separating them. The CDR3 runs 13 residues. CDR3 sequence: CASSYSRADEQYF. Written as DNA, the CDR3 is TGTGCCAGCAGTTACTCGAGGGCAGACGAGCAGTACTTC.

The chain links TRBV7-9 to TRBJ2-1, with TRBD1 matching over 7 bases. The CDR3 sequence is 16 residues long. Germline trimming cut 0 bases from V and 2 bases from J; bases unmatched to any gene: 4. Germline assignment: CDR1 SEHNR and CDR2 FQNEAQ (reference sequence). CDR3 loop: CASSLAQGLAYNEQFF. CDR3 DNA sequence: TGTGCCAGCAGCTTAGCACAGGGGTTAGCCTACAATGAGCAGTTCTTC. Full variable domain (remainder filled in from reference TRBV7-9 and TRBJ2-1): DTGVSQNPRHKITKRGQNVTFRCDPISEHNRLYWYRQTLGQGPEFLTYFQNEAQLEKSRLLSDRFSAERPKGSFSTLEIQRTEQGDSAMYLCASSLAQGLAYNEQFFGPGTRLTVL.

The chain is built from TRBV19 and TRBJ2-2, with a possible D match to TRBD2 (6 bases). This CDR3 is built from 14 residues. Germline V lookup: CDR1 LNHDA, CDR2 SQIVND (reference sequence). Trimming removed 7 bases from V and 6 bases from J, with 15 bases in between. CDR3: CASKGTQTSGELFF. In nucleotides, the CDR3 is TGTGCCAGTAAAGGGACTCAGACGTCCGGGGAGCTGTTTTTT.

The chain recombines TRBV6-6 with TRBJ2-3, with TRBD2 as a possible D gene (6 bases). CDR1 is MNHNY, CDR2 SVGAGI, per germline (reference sequence). The CDR3 length is 13 residues. V lost 6 bases to trimming and J lost 5 bases, with 12 bases between them. The CDR3 region has the DNA TGTGCCAGCAGGGTCCCCGGGGGAGATACGCAGTATTTT. It encodes CASRVPGGDTQYF.

V and J are TRBV6-1 and TRBJ1-5; D is possibly TRBD1 (5 bases). CDR3 length equals 13 residues. Trimming left V 7 bases short and J 2 bases short, with 9 bases between. The germline gives CDR1 MNHNS, CDR2 SASEGT. CDR3 loop: CASTGYGNQPQHF. The DNA of the CDR3 is TGTGCCAGCACAGGGTATGGCAATCAGCCCCAGCATTTT.